One T cell receptor beta chain is described in this entry. Its antigen is still unknown. Latent tuberculosis screening used tuberculin skin test and IGRA at entry. The sample belongs to a study of T cells in tuberculosis. Study-level information: Sequenced TCRs come from CD1B-GMM tetramer-binding T cells. Study results and limitations: Active tuberculosis TCR-alpha repertoires lay closer to GMM-specific TCRs than IGRA-negative controls, suggesting clonal expansion.

The V gene end was trimmed by 8 bases and the J gene end by 6 bases; junction bases not matched to a gene: 9. From germline, CDR1 is MNHEY and CDR2 SVGAGI. This CDR3 region has 13 residues. This table comes from immunoSEQ multiplex PCR, and its TCRdb copy is limited to in-frame clones, with some not included. The sample holds tens of thousands of clones, around 90% seen once. This clonotype originated in a donor aged 10 to 29 with latent tuberculosis or without tuberculosis infection. This chain connects TRBV6-5 to TRBJ1-2, with 7 bases identical to TRBD1. Sequencing was performed on PBMCs. CDR3 in amino acids: CASSYRGTNGYTF. The CDR3 bases are TGTGCCAGCTCATACAGGGGTACTAATGGCTACACCTTC.